This TCR beta chain was recovered during a study of shared clonotypes between healthy human individuals (dated by TCRdb to the early 2020s). For the study in its entirety: A couple of women and three men aged 18 to 49 years were included in the cohort. To increase sequencing depth and limit assay-specific biases, different laboratories used diverse techniques to prepare libraries and sequence TCR repertoires. For each donor, CD4 naive and CD4 memory were each run on three plates, CD8 naive on two plates, and CD8 memory on one plate. Per donor, leukapheresis produced somewhere between about 0.94 and 9 billion PBMCs. Blood TCR repertoires of a handful of healthy adults were deeply sequenced to estimate repertoire size and the extent of clonotype sharing between individuals.

Using the deep immunoSEQ assay, multiplex PCR amplified TCR CDR3 regions from genomic DNA. For each cell subset, the extracted genomic DNA was distributed evenly across all wells of several immunoSEQ 96-well plates, and each plate served as one replicate. For sorted subsets, about 220 ng of genomic DNA, equivalent to about 30,000 T cell genomes, went into each replicate PCR. The purified libraries were quantified using a Qubit 3.0 fluorometer, sized with a Bioanalyzer 2100, and then quantified again using the KAPA Library Quantification kit. Every immunoSEQ 96-well plate was sequenced on a separate single-read 150-cycle Illumina NextSeq 550 flow cell. As for how the authors treated the data: Because only junctional sequences without quality scores were contained in the immunoSEQ output, filtering matching that applied to full-length reads could not be performed. To assign V/J genes and CDR3, sequences were annotated against IMGT germline references using PyIR, a Python wrapper for IgBLAST v1.9. Reads with weak V/J assignments (E-value above 1e-6), missing CDR3, stop codons, out-of-frame junctions, or ambiguous translated residues were removed. A V3J clonotype was defined by an identical inferred V gene, J gene, and CDR3 amino acid sequence. The percentage overlap between two repertoires was calculated by dividing the number of shared unique clonotypes by the size of the smaller repertoire. Repertoire richness was assessed with RTK rarefaction, the Chao1 estimator, and Recon v2.1 estimates of unobserved clonotypes. OLGA was used to compute generation probabilities for all TCRbeta clonotypes that the gDNA method yielded from a few donors. This is the immuneACCESS table as TCRdb keeps it, with only in-frame sequences that have V and J called. A part of the clones is gone; compared with another copy, unresolved V genes explain less than half, and the rest is unexplained. The V and J calls and clone size are taken from that table; D and trimming were inferred from the DNA. The sample data list over a million clones, and more than 75% of these were observed just once. The ten most abundant clones make up 0.55% to 0.7% of the sample.

At least ten counts were recorded for this clone. Its antigen is currently not known. No much larger clone exists at a distance of one base, and base qualities are not known. The same CDR3 can be traced to other DNA sequences in this sample. The donors were healthy, HIV-negative adults with no recently reported acute infections or vaccinations. Only Caucasian adults living in Nashville, Tennessee, USA were represented among the donors. Magnetic negative selection was used to enrich CD4+ T cells, after which naive cells were positively selected on CD45RA and the negative fraction became the memory subset. After blood collection by leukapheresis, PBMCs were isolated using Ficoll-Histopaque density gradient centrifugation and then cryopreserved in the vapor phase of liquid nitrogen. Purity and quantity of every magnetically sorted T cell population were checked by analytical flow cytometry. Genomic DNA was isolated from each sorted fraction and quantified by UV absorbance on a Nanodrop 2000c.

Results and caveats for the whole study, not just this receptor: Clonotypes shared by all four sorted-subset donors showed higher generation probabilities than non-shared clonotypes. Pairwise subsampling led to the expectation that sequencing depth would affect the degree of clonotype sharing among donors. Incomplete sequencing was indicated by rarefaction of sorted-subset datasets, despite the large sequencing depth. Only blood was sampled, and tissue TCR repertoires likely differ from those in blood. Because the study included only a small number of donors, the genetic and exposure-history diversity represented was limited. Naive subsets generally had larger estimated clonotype richness than memory subsets did. Across a few donors, 5% to 6% of naive CD4, approximately 3.6% of naive CD8, 2.3% of memory CD4, and over 0.35% of memory CD8 clonotypes were shared.

Sequenced material: memory CD4+ T cells from PBMCs. Interpreted using the paper, the cell subset or site label stands for: CD45RA-negative fraction. The TCR originated in a man younger than 35 in good health. Some clones in this sample may be carry-over from other donors' samples.

The sequence in DNA is TGTGCCAGCAGCCAAGGAAGGAATGAGCAGTTCTTC. Its product reads: CASSQGRNEQFF. This sequence uses TRBV4-2 and TRBJ2-1, with an unclear D gene assignment. The CDR3 sequence holds 12 residues, the cysteine and phenylalanine included. Only CDR3 DNA is held: 36 bases, read in frame from base 1. V is reduced by 1 base and J by 7 bases, leaving a spacing of 5 bases between them. CDR1 and CDR2 (LGHNA, YNFKEQ) derive from the germline V gene.